This T cell receptor beta chain came from a study of T cell changes during pregnancy in multiple sclerosis. Profiling relied on immunoSEQ multiplex PCR, and the TCRdb table lists in-frame clones only, not all of them. Here the sample spans about 30,000 clones, 75% to 95% being singletons. The V end lost 1 base, the J end lost 7 bases, and 11 bases lay between the germline ends. The germline gives CDR1 SGHVS, CDR2 FNYEAQ. The CDR3 loop spans 14 amino acids. This sequence joins TRBV7-6 and TRBJ2-1; tentative D call: TRBD2 (6 bases). The sequenced sample was CD8+ T cells from peripheral blood mononuclear cells, obtained before pregnancy. This TCR came from a female donor with multiple sclerosis, enrolled in a pregnancy study. For the CDR3, the DNA is TGTGCCAGCAGCTTAGAACGGGACTTAAATGAGCAGTTCTTC. Its translation is CASSLERDLNEQFF.